These 12 T cell receptor beta chains originate from one sample sequenced in a study of CD8 T cells in ankylosing spondylitis (dated by TCRdb to about 2017). Their recognized antigens are unknown. Receptor libraries were prepared by 5' RACE. The sequencer listed for this sample is Illumina HiSeq 2500. In-frame beta chains were kept once TCRdb had trimmed the public reads at Q25 with fastp and called clones with MiXCR. When rows share a CDR3 protein, they turn into one entry using the most common DNA and genes. This sample is represented by roughly 450,000 distinct CDR3 sequences; around 26% of them were singletons. About 1% of the sample belongs to the ten largest clones. General conclusions and limits of the study: A TCR beta motif made up of eight highly homologous amino acid variants appeared to be characteristic of blood from ankylosing spondylitis patients.

The specimen sequenced was blood, either unsorted or a sorted T cell fraction (not recorded which). Receptors originate from a male donor with ankylosing spondylitis.

The chain joins TRBV11-2 to TRBJ1-1, with D unresolved. This CDR3 contains 14 residues. The V end was cut by 3 bases, the J end by 5 bases, with 13 bases between. The germline CDR1 and CDR2 sequences are SGHAT and FQNNGV. The CDR3 is CASSFEPTRTEAFF. The CDR3 DNA follows: TGTGCCAGCAGCTTCGAGCCCACTAGGACTGAAGCTTTCTTT.

As DNA, the CDR3 is TGTGCCACCACCCCGGGACTAGGGCGAGATGAGCAGTTCTTC. Translating it yields CATTPGLGRDEQFF. This rearrangement joins TRBV15 to TRBJ2-1; 8 nucleotides line up with TRBD2. Germline V gene sequence: CDR1 LNHNV, CDR2 YYDKDF (reference sequence). Trimming took 7 bases from V and 8 from J; bases not matched to a gene: 10. The CDR3 totals 14 residues.

This clonotype turned up a few times. This chain connects TRBV20-1 to TRBJ2-1; 10 nucleotides match TRBD1. V trimming: 3 bases; J trimming: 8 bases; junction bases outside the gene matches: 13. Germline V gene data show CDR1 as DFQATT and CDR2 as SNEGSKA (reference sequence). CDR3 length: 16 amino acids. CDR3 bases: TGCAGTGCTAGTGGGGCTCGGGACAGGGGTATCTATGAGCAGTTCTTC. Translation: CSASGARDRGIYEQFF.

This clonotype was observed once. The rearrangement links TRBV20-1 to TRBJ1-1; 9 nucleotides line up with TRBD1. CDR1 DFQATT and CDR2 SNEGSKA come from the germline V gene (reference sequence). The J segment lost 10 bases and the V segment lost 2 bases, leaving 5 bases of the junction unmatched. CDR3 size: 12 residues. The CDR3: CSARSGQGRAFF. The CDR3 nucleotides are TGCAGTGCTAGATCAGGACAGGGGAGAGCTTTCTTT.

The chain recombines TRBV2 with TRBJ1-1, with TRBD1 identical over 7 bases. The CDR3 loop spans 13 amino acids. V gave up 6 bases and J gave up 1 base; unmatched junction bases: 2. Per germline, CDR1 SNHLY and CDR2 FYNNEI. Here the CDR3 DNA reads TGTGCCAGCAGAGACAGGGAGAACACTGAAGCTTTCTTT. Translation: CASRDRENTEAFF.

This clonotype was picked up many times. A read error may produce the germline difference seen at one junction end. The V gene is TRBV7-9, the J gene TRBJ2-1; no firm D call. This CDR3 region has 14 residues. Germline values: CDR1 SEHNR, CDR2 FQNEAQ (reference sequence). Written as DNA, the CDR3 is TGTGCCAGCACCTTAAGATCGGTTGACAATGAGCAGTTCTTC. Protein sequence: CASTLRSVDNEQFF.

This clonotype was seen more than once but under ten times. The rearrangement links TRBV20-1 to TRBJ2-2; possible D gene TRBD1, 5 bases. V lost 3 bases to trimming and J lost 6 bases, with 8 bases between them. From germline, CDR1 is DFQATT and CDR2 SNEGSKA (reference sequence). The CDR3 spans 12 residues. The CDR3 sequence: CSASRVAGELFF. CDR3 DNA sequence: TGCAGTGCTAGCAGGGTCGCCGGGGAGCTGTTTTTT.

In this sample, this clonotype turned up once. The chain recombines TRBV5-1 with TRBJ1-3; unclear D gene. The CDR3 length is 16 residues. Trimming took 5 bases from V and 0 from J, leaving 15 bases between them. CDR1 is SGHRS, CDR2 YFSETQ, per germline. CDR3 sequence: CASSLGYGSSGNTIYF. The DNA of the CDR3 is TGCGCCAGCAGTCTGGGGTACGGATCCTCTGGAAACACCATATATTTT.

This clonotype is a singleton in its sample. In nucleotides, the CDR3 is TGTGCCAGTTTCAGGGGCAGGGAAGGCTACACCTTC. This translates into CASFRGREGYTF. The chain links TRBV19 to TRBJ1-2; D is possibly TRBD1 (6 bases). This CDR3 has 12 residues. The V end lost 8 bases, the J end lost 8 bases, and 15 bases lay between the germline ends. The V gene's germline CDR1 is LNHDA and CDR2 SQIVND (reference sequence).

There are a few counts of this clonotype. The genes are TRBV9 and TRBJ1-4; possibly TRBD1 for D (5 bases). Trimming shortened V by 4 bases and J by 6 bases, and 13 bases separated the two germline ends. This CDR3 region has 14 residues. Germline V gene lookup returns CDR1 SGDLS and CDR2 YYNGEE. The CDR3 sequence is CASSSSRADEKLFF. CDR3 DNA sequence: TGTGCCAGCAGCAGCAGCAGGGCGGATGAAAAACTGTTTTTT.

V usage is TRBV6-1 and J usage is TRBJ2-3; no firm D call. Deletions cut 8 bases from V and 2 bases from J, with 8 bases between. CDR3 length: 12 residues. Germline V gives CDR1 MNHNS, CDR2 SASEGT. CDR3: CASPRNTDTQYF. Written as DNA, the CDR3 is TGTGCCAGCCCTAGGAACACAGATACGCAGTATTTT.

A few counts support this clonotype. The chain employs TRBV11-2 and TRBJ2-7, with TRBD1 as a possible D gene (7 bases). Germline values: CDR1 SGHAT, CDR2 FQNNGV. The CDR3 totals 13 residues. V was shortened by 1 base and J by 6 bases, with 10 bases between the two germline ends. CDR3 sequence reads: CASSLGQGGEQYV. DNA of the CDR3: TGTGCCAGCAGCTTAGGGCAGGGGGGCGAGCAGTACGTC.